These T cell receptor beta chains were read from a single sample in a study of post-analysis software for immune sequencing data. Each CDR3 protein gets one entry after TCRdb re-called the PCR reads with MiXCR. Here the sample spans 150,000 or so distinct CDR3 sequences, about 34% being singletons. Source: blood, taken after autologous hematopoietic stem cell transplantation. The receptors were sampled from a girl aged 5-17 years with multiple sclerosis. The CDR3 runs from the conserved cysteine through the conserved F or W. The D gene is left open where the match is weak. Size is stated for part of the rows, as once, few or many counts, or as a class when the clone is expanded.

NA	TRBV5-1	few	TRBJ2-5	15	CASSLEIQGGETQYF	TGCGCCAGCAGCTTGGAGATTCAGGGTGGCGAGACCCAGTACTTC
TRBD1	TRBV5-5	NA	TRBJ1-2	18	CASSPLPGQGQISYGYTF	TGTGCCAGCAGCCCCCTGCCGGGACAGGGGCAGATTAGCTATGGCTACACCTTC
TRBD2	TRBV29-1	NA	TRBJ2-5	13	CSALLAVEETRYF	TGCAGCGCCCTCCTAGCGGTTGAAGAGACCCGGTACTTC
TRBD1	TRBV24-1	NA	TRBJ1-2	15	CATSDEAGGIYGYTF	TGTGCCACCAGTGATGAGGCAGGGGGCATCTATGGCTACACCTTC
TRBD2	TRBV7-2	NA	TRBJ2-1	18	CASSLAPSGRVGYNEQFF	TGTGCCAGCAGCTTAGCGCCTAGCGGGAGGGTAGGATACAATGAGCAGTTCTTC
NA	TRBV5-1	NA	TRBJ1-1	15	CASSFNGAPRTEAFF	TGCGCCAGCAGCTTCAACGGGGCCCCGAGGACTGAAGCTTTCTTT
TRBD1	TRBV6-5	few	TRBJ2-5	14	CASSTRDRVYGQYF	TGTGCCAGCAGTACCCGGGACAGGGTCTACGGGCAGTACTTC
NA	TRBV29-1	few	TRBJ1-1	15	CSVDPGVFLNTEAFF	TGCAGCGTTGACCCAGGGGTCTTTTTGAACACTGAAGCTTTCTTT
TRBD1	TRBV10-2	few	TRBJ2-7	15	CASSETRTPGGEQYF	TGCGCCAGCAGTGAGACCCGAACTCCAGGGGGCGAGCAGTACTTC
TRBD1	TRBV6-2/TRBV6-3	once	TRBJ2-7	12	CASSYDRGEQYF	TGTGCCAGCAGTTACGACAGGGGTGAGCAGTACTTC
TRBD1	TRBV28	NA	TRBJ1-5	16	CASSFGGQGGNQPQHF	TGTGCCAGCAGCTTCGGTGGACAGGGCGGGAATCAGCCCCAGCATTTT
TRBD2	TRBV28	NA	TRBJ2-5	16	CASSPLGLAGVETQYF	TGTGCCAGCAGTCCCTTAGGACTAGCGGGAGTGGAGACCCAATACTTC
NA	TRBV29-1	NA	TRBJ1-1	14	CSVEGWSALRGAFF	TGCAGCGTTGAAGGGTGGTCAGCCCTTCGGGGTGCTTTCTTT
TRBD2	TRBV19	NA	TRBJ2-3	14	CASSTPSGTDTQYF	TGTGCCAGTAGTACCCCTAGCGGTACAGATACGCAGTATTTT
NA	TRBV24-1	few	TRBJ2-1	14	CATSEPQGRNEQFF	TGTGCCACCAGTGAGCCCCAGGGCCGCAATGAGCAGTTCTTC
TRBD1	TRBV27	once	TRBJ1-5	15	CASGREGQFNQPQHF	TGTGCCAGCGGCCGGGAGGGACAGTTCAATCAGCCCCAGCATTTT
NA	TRBV4-2	NA	TRBJ2-5	16	CASSQGGDSIYNEQYF	TGTGCCAGCAGCCAAGGTGGGGACTCCATATACAATGAGCAGTACTTC
NA	TRBV5-1	few	TRBJ1-2	17	CASSPPDGTFSSYGYTF	TGCGCCAGCAGCCCACCCGATGGGACGTTCTCCTCCTATGGCTACACCTTC
NA	TRBV5-1	few	TRBJ1-1	10	CASRGTEAFF	TGCGCCAGCAGGGGCACTGAAGCTTTCTTT
NA	TRBV12-3/TRBV12-4	NA	TRBJ2-1	14	CASSPLDSPNEQFF	TGTGCCAGCAGCCCTCTCGACTCTCCCAATGAGCAGTTCTTC
NA	TRBV16	few	TRBJ2-5	13	CASSQAQAETQYF	TGTGCCAGCAGCCAAGCACAGGCAGAGACCCAGTACTTC
NA	TRBV7-2	many	TRBJ2-5	13	CASSLSVQETQYF	TGTGCCAGCAGCCTATCGGTCCAAGAGACCCAGTACTTC
NA	TRBV7-3	many	TRBJ2-1	15	CASSLMAGSYNEQFF	TGTGCCAGCAGCTTAATGGCGGGGTCCTACAATGAGCAGTTCTTC
NA	TRBV2	once	TRBJ2-4	15	CAGRLPGSEILRQYF	TGTGCCGGCAGACTGCCGGGCTCCGAAATTTTAAGGCAGTACTTC
NA	TRBV6-1	NA	TRBJ2-1	12	CASGTSCNEQFF	TGTGCCAGCGGAACTTCCTGCAATGAGCAGTTCTTC
NA	TRBV7-9	NA	TRBJ2-1	16	CASSLGVGLENNEQFF	TGTGCCAGCAGCTTAGGGGTAGGGCTCGAGAACAATGAGCAGTTCTTC
TRBD1	TRBV13	NA	TRBJ2-7	14	CASSLARQGVEQYF	TGTGCCAGCAGCTTAGCGCGGCAGGGGGTCGAGCAGTACTTC
TRBD2	TRBV27	many	TRBJ2-2	13	CASSPGGSGELFF	TGTGCCAGCAGCCCCGGGGGGTCCGGGGAGCTGTTTTTT
NA	TRBV7-9	few	TRBJ1-1	14	CASSYIGENTEAFF	TGTGCCAGCAGCTACATCGGGGAGAACACTGAAGCTTTCTTT
TRBD2	TRBV20-1	few	TRBJ2-1	15	CSAQSGSTSYNEQFF	TGCAGTGCTCAGAGCGGGAGCACCTCCTACAATGAGCAGTTCTTC
NA	TRBV28	NA	TRBJ2-1	15	CAGSALRVLYNEQFF	TGTGCCGGCAGTGCCCTCAGGGTCTTGTACAATGAGCAGTTCTTC
NA	TRBV25-1	NA	TRBJ2-4	15	CASSESGETKNIQYF	TGTGCCAGCAGTGAATCCGGGGAAACCAAAAACATTCAGTACTTC
NA	TRBV7-8	NA	TRBJ1-4	18	CASSFDWVHSATNEKLFF	TGTGCCAGCAGCTTTGATTGGGTACACTCTGCAACTAATGAAAAACTGTTTTTT
TRBD2	TRBV20-1	few	TRBJ2-3	17	CSAIKAGGSRSTDTQYF	TGCAGTGCTATTAAAGCGGGAGGGAGTAGGAGCACAGATACGCAGTATTTT
TRBD1	TRBV20-1	NA	TRBJ2-3	14	CSASPGTGFDTQYF	TGCAGTGCTAGCCCCGGGACAGGGTTTGATACGCAGTATTTT
TRBD1	TRBV6-6	NA	TRBJ2-7	15	CASSDPTGANYEQYF	TGTGCCAGCAGTGACCCGACAGGGGCAAACTACGAGCAGTACTTC
NA	TRBV10-3	few	TRBJ2-3	15	CASDSADGLTDTQYF	TGTGCCTCCGACTCTGCTGATGGACTCACAGATACGCAGTATTTT
NA	TRBV7-2	NA	TRBJ2-7	14	CASSPATGAYEQYF	TGTGCCAGCAGCCCCGCCACGGGGGCCTACGAGCAGTACTTC
NA	TRBV30	NA	TRBJ1-2	14	CAWSVPGLNYGYTF	TGTGCCTGGAGTGTCCCGGGCCTTAACTATGGCTACACCTTC
TRBD2	TRBV12-3/TRBV12-4	NA	TRBJ2-7	16	CASRARTSGSIYEQYF	TGTGCCAGCAGAGCGAGGACTAGCGGGAGTATCTACGAGCAGTACTTC
NA	TRBV7-2	NA	TRBJ2-3	14	CASSLGALTDTQYF	TGTGCCAGCAGCTTAGGTGCCCTCACAGATACGCAGTATTTT
NA	TRBV7-3	few	TRBJ2-1	16	CASSLRGRDVGDEQFF	TGTGCCAGCAGCTTAAGGGGCAGGGATGTGGGGGATGAGCAGTTCTTC
NA	TRBV6-5	once	TRBJ2-3	16	CASSYAVGRGADTQYF	TGTGCCAGCAGTTACGCCGTGGGCAGGGGGGCAGATACGCAGTATTTT
NA	TRBV5-1	few	TRBJ2-3	14	CASSPTQGTDTQYF	TGCGCCAGCAGCCCCACACAGGGCACAGATACGCAGTATTTT
NA	TRBV29-1	NA	TRBJ1-2	12	CSVEERTYGYTF	TGCAGCGTTGAAGAGAGGACTTATGGCTACACCTTC